Sequencing of this T cell receptor (beta chain) was carried out in a study of metastatic and nonmetastatic thyroid tumors. Looking at the study overall: Repertoire comparison spanned blood and tumor or nodule tissue of malignant and benign thyroid patients.

Study-level points and caveats: For both blood and tumor, malignant thyroid tumors reportedly showed significantly higher TCR beta diversity than benign nodules did.

CDR1 and CDR2 (germline): DFQATT, SNEGSKA (reference sequence). The CDR3 extends over 15 amino acids. V was trimmed by 3 bases and J by 2 bases, leaving 14 bases between them. This clone was picked up many times. Its matching antigen is unknown. Nobody among the patients had been given any treatment before thyroid surgery. In the original analysis: For papillary thyroid cancer, a distant-metastasis classifier was constructed from CDR3 differences observed across clinicopathological groups. Via MiXCR, TCRdb re-called the PCR reads. For this entry, the V and J calls and clone size follow TCRdb and not the study's own pipeline. The sample has tens of thousands of clones; roughly an eighth are singletons.

The sequenced material came from blood. This chain uses TRBV20-1 with TRBJ2-4, with D possibly matching TRBD2 (5 bases). The clonotype was recovered from a male donor with papillary thyroid cancer or a benign thyroid nodule (not recorded which). Some clones in this sample may be carry-over from other donors' samples. The CDR3 nucleotides read TGCAGTGCTAGGCCGGGGTCTTCTACCAAAAACATTCAGTACTTC. Amino acid sequence: CSARPGSSTKNIQYF.